This T cell receptor (beta chain) emerged from a study of CD8+CD57+ T cells in acquired aplastic anemia (dated by TCRdb to between 2018 and 2020). Turning to the overall study: Extracted DNA from sorted CD4+ and CD8+ cells averaged about 3.4 ug, ranging from roughly 0.17 to 27.4 ug. CD8+CD57+ expansion was defined as a frequency above the mean frequency observed in healthy subjects.

Expansion of CD8+CD57+ cells had been shown by flow cytometry in the patients chosen for sequencing. Every patient had a diagnosis of severe acquired aplastic anemia based on International Study of Aplastic Anemia and Agranulocytosis and Camitta criteria. At the time blood was sampled, none of the patients had received any therapy. In this study, sorted CD4+ and CD8+ T cells from the blood of healthy subjects and of severe aplastic anemia patients had their TCR repertoires deep-sequenced. Patients were enrolled under clinicaltrials.gov protocols 00001620, 01623167, 00001397, 00071045, 00081523 and 00961064 in the USA. Ficoll-Paque density gradient centrifugation was used to isolate peripheral blood mononuclear cells. Before DNA extraction, CD4+ and CD8+ T cells were sorted with FACS or magnetic beads. Measured from the cysteine to the phenylalanine, the CDR3 is 14 residues long. The retained sequence is limited to the CDR3, 42 bases, with the frame set at the first base. V is pruned by 4 bases and J by 0 bases, leaving 1 base of the junction without a gene match. The germline V gene supplies CDR1 SGHRS and CDR2 YFSETQ.

In the case of this clonotype: The antigen it recognizes is unknown. This may be a read error: a much more frequent sequence differs by one nucleotide.

Genomic DNA was used as template for profiling of TCR beta VDJ combinations and CDR3 sequences. An Illumina HiSeq 2000 was the platform used for TCR repertoire sequencing. The study's processing was this. TRBV/TRBJ rearrangement plots, CDR3 size and DJ length profiles, and Simpson's diversity index were used to evaluate the repertoires. The most abundant DNA sequence in the deep sequencing data was taken as the immunodominant clone. CDR3 amino acid sequences were screened for sharing across subjects and compared with published repertoires and the VDJdb database. The public reads were run again by TCRdb, first through fastp at Q25 and then through MiXCR, and only productive beta chains were kept. Records with the same CDR3 protein are collapsed into one entry carrying the most frequent genes and DNA. TCRdb's processing, not the study's, gives the V and J calls here. This sample is represented by around 220,000 distinct CDR3 sequences; almost 50% of them were singletons. The ten largest clonotypes hold just under 20% of the sample.

Overall study results and their limits: Approximately 31 CD8+ CDR3 sequences were found in both patients and controls but appeared to be highly expressed in patients and within the immunodominant clones of the patients. Patients and healthy controls showed no significant difference in CD8+ Simpson's diversity (P=0.060).

The rearrangement joined TRBV5-1 to TRBJ1-5; a stretch of 7 junction bases matches TRBD1. The clonotype was recovered from a human donor with aplastic anemia. Sequences were obtained from sorted CD4+, CD8+, or CD8+CD57+ T cells (not recorded which) from PBMCs. The CDR3 protein sequence reads: CASSQGDSNQPQHF. The DNA sequence is TGCGCCAGCAGCCAGGGGGATAGCAATCAGCCCCAGCATTTT.